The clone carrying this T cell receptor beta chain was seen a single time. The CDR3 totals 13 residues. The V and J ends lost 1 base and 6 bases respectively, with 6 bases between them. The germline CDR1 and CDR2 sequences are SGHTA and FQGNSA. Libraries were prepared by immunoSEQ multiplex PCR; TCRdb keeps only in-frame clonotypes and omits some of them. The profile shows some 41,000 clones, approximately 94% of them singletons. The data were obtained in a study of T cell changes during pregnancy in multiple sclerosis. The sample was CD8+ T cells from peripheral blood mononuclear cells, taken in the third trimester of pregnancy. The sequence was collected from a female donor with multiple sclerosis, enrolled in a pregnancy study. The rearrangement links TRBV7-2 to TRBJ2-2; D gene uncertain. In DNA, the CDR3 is TGTGCCAGCAGCTTAGTGTCTGCCGGGGAGCTGTTTTTT. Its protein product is CASSLVSAGELFF.